The 23 T cell receptor beta chains below all came from one sample that was sequenced in a study of CD8 T cells in ankylosing spondylitis. TCRdb re-called the 5' RACE reads through MiXCR, storing one row per CDR3 protein. The table has some 200,000 distinct CDR3 sequences, about 20% seen once. The sample comprised blood, either unsorted or a sorted T cell fraction (not recorded which). These receptor sequences come from a male donor between 5 and 35 years old with ankylosing spondylitis or in good health (not recorded which).

This clonotype was detected many times. The chain links TRBV20-1 to TRBJ1-6; tentative D call: TRBD1 (6 bases). Germline CDR1 is DFQATT and CDR2 is SNEGSKA (reference sequence). V was clipped by 3 bases and J by 9 bases, with 12 bases between them. This CDR3 contains 13 residues. The CDR3 region has the DNA TGCAGTGCTAGGGGGGGCGCGAGTTCACCCCTCCACTTT. This codes for CSARGGASSPLHF.

This rearrangement joins TRBV20-1 to TRBJ2-1; TRBD2 is a possible D gene (7 bases). The CDR3 consists of 13 residues. CDR1 is DFQATT, CDR2 SNEGSKA, per germline (reference sequence). Deletions cut 1 base from V and 9 bases from J, with 13 bases between. DNA of the CDR3: TGCAGTGCTAGAGTTAGGGGGAGGGTTGAGCAGTTCTTC. Protein: CSARVRGRVEQFF.

This clonotype was counted at least ten times. CDR3 in amino acids: CAISIGQGAFTDTQYF. DNA of the CDR3: TGTGCCATCAGTATTGGACAGGGGGCTTTCACAGATACGCAGTATTTT. The chain couples TRBV10-3 to TRBJ2-3, with 11 bases aligning to TRBD1. V lost 5 bases, J lost 2 bases, and 6 bases stayed unmatched. CDR3 length: 16 amino acids. CDR1 ENHRY and CDR2 SYGVKD come from the germline V gene.

This clonotype has a count of ten or more. The rearrangement uses TRBV20-1 and TRBJ2-3, with D possibly being TRBD1 or TRBD2 (6 bases each). The V end lost 0 bases, the J end lost 14 bases, and 15 bases lay between the germline ends. This CDR3 has 12 residues. The germline gives CDR1 DFQATT, CDR2 SNEGSKA (reference sequence). The CDR3 loop is CSARDRGDMTYF. In DNA form, the CDR3 reads TGCAGTGCTAGAGATCGCGGGGACATGACGTATTTT.

This clonotype was detected many times. J is TRBJ2-3 and V is TRBV27, with 8 bases lining up with TRBD1. Germline V CDR1 and CDR2: MNHEY, SMNVEV (reference sequence). This CDR3 is 16 amino acids long. After removal of 7 bases from V and 5 bases from J, the junction contained 14 bases not matched to a gene. The CDR3: CASTQSQTGVRDTQYF. The CDR3 DNA reads TGTGCCAGCACCCAAAGTCAGACAGGGGTTCGAGATACGCAGTATTTT.

This clonotype has a count of ten or more. In DNA form, the CDR3 reads TGCGCCAGCAGCCCGATGGGGGGAACTAATGAAAAACTGTTTTTT. Translating it yields CASSPMGGTNEKLFF. The chain has TRBV5-1 and TRBJ1-4; D perhaps matches TRBD1 (5 bases). CDR3 length equals 15 residues. The V gene lost 4 bases and the J gene lost 1 base, with 11 bases spanning the gap. Germline values: CDR1 SGHRS, CDR2 YFSETQ.

Only a few counts were recorded for this clonotype. The rearrangement uses TRBV4-3 and TRBJ2-1, with D possibly TRBD2 on 6 matching bases. The CDR3 covers 19 residues. Germline CDR1 and CDR2: LGHNA and YSLEER. V lost 0 bases and J lost 10, with 28 bases in between. The CDR3 loop reads CASSQEGPWMVVAEWEQFF. The CDR3 bases are TGCGCCAGCAGCCAAGAGGGCCCCTGGATGGTGGTAGCGGAATGGGAGCAGTTCTTC.

This rearrangement joins TRBV7-8 to TRBJ2-5; D is uncertain. Trimming stripped 5 bases from V and 0 bases from J, with 13 bases between. Germline V lookup: CDR1 SGHVS, CDR2 FQNEAQ. This CDR3 contains 15 residues. The CDR3 sequence is CASSEAGVYQETQYF. Here the CDR3 DNA reads TGTGCCAGCAGCGAGGCCGGAGTGTACCAAGAGACCCAGTACTTC.

Many counts were recorded for this clonotype. The chain is built from TRBV9 and TRBJ2-1; 8 bases match TRBD2. This CDR3 contains 16 residues. Per the germline V gene, CDR1 is SGDLS and CDR2 is YYNGEE. Unmatched junction bases numbered 9, after V lost 0 bases and J lost 7 bases. The DNA of the CDR3 is TGTGCCAGCAGCGTAGGGGCGGGAGGAGGGGGGAATGAGCAGTTCTTC. Translation: CASSVGAGGGGNEQFF.

This clonotype was seen repeatedly, ten times or more. The V and J genes are TRBV6-2 or TRBV6-3 and TRBJ2-7; D unclear. Germline V gene data show CDR1 as MNHEY and CDR2 as SVGEGT. Trimming left V 2 bases short and J 2 bases short, with 10 bases between. There are 14 residues in the CDR3. CDR3 sequence (DNA): TGTGCCAGCAGTTACCTCTCCTCGGCCTACGAGCAGTACTTC. Encoded protein: CASSYLSSAYEQYF.

As for this clonotype: It may be a read error: a sequence one base away is much more abundant. The rearrangement links TRBV14 to TRBJ2-5; 12 bases map to TRBD2. This CDR3 contains 17 residues. The germline V gene has CDR1 SGHDN and CDR2 FVKESK. Here the CDR3 DNA reads TGTGCCAGCGGCCAAGCACTAGCGGGAGGATCTCAAGAGACCCAGTACTTC. Protein sequence: CASGQALAGGSQETQYF.

This clonotype was seen at least ten times. This chain joins TRBV20-1 and TRBJ2-4, with 8 bases that match TRBD1. In germline, CDR1 is DFQATT, CDR2 SNEGSKA (reference sequence). There are 14 residues in the CDR3. The V and J ends lost 5 bases and 5 bases, in that order; junction bases with no gene match: 8. CDR3 DNA sequence: TGCAGTGCTGACAGGGGACGCCGGGAAAACATTCAGTACTTC. It yields the protein CSADRGRRENIQYF.

At least ten counts were recorded for this clonotype. The rearrangement uses TRBV7-9 and TRBJ2-1; TRBD2 might be the D (7 bases). Germline V lookup: CDR1 SEHNR, CDR2 FQNEAQ (reference sequence). CDR3 length: 15 amino acids. Trimming removed 4 bases from V and 4 bases from J, with 14 bases in between. For the CDR3, the DNA is TGTGCCAGCAGCTATAGGGGGGGTAGTTACAATGAGCAGTTCTTC. Protein sequence: CASSYRGGSYNEQFF.

V usage is TRBV10-3 and J usage is TRBJ2-2; unclear D gene. This CDR3 spans 13 amino acids. Germline loops: CDR1 ENHRY, CDR2 SYGVKD. V was clipped by 2 bases and J by 7 bases, with 8 bases between them. CDR3 in amino acids: CAISEMSNGELFF. In nucleotides, the CDR3 is TGTGCCATCAGTGAGATGAGCAACGGGGAGCTGTTTTTT.

This clonotype was detected ten times or more. The chain has TRBV7-9 and TRBJ2-1; weak D call: TRBD2 (6 bases). Germline CDR1 SEHNR, CDR2 FQNEAQ (reference sequence). V shed 4 bases and J shed 4 bases, with 20 bases lying between them. This CDR3 has 17 amino acids. Here the CDR3 reads CASSSTRERARYNEQFF. CDR3 DNA: TGTGCCAGCAGCTCAACCCGCGAGCGGGCCCGTTACAATGAGCAGTTCTTC.

This clonotype was seen repeatedly, ten times or more. The chain links TRBV6-5 to TRBJ1-1, with D possibly matching TRBD1 (5 bases). Germline V lookup: CDR1 MNHEY, CDR2 SVGAGI. Trimming stripped 2 bases from V and 2 bases from J, with 24 bases between. The CDR3 has 19 residues. DNA of the CDR3: TGTGCCAGCAGTTACCCCCCGTGGACGGGGGTAGGAGAAAACACTGAAGCTTTCTTT. The encoded protein is CASSYPPWTGVGENTEAFF.

This clonotype was detected ten times or more. The chain links TRBV7-2 to TRBJ2-7; the D gene is possibly TRBD1 (6 bases). Germline V gene data show CDR1 as SGHTA and CDR2 as FQGNSA. The V end was cut by 3 bases, the J end by 2 bases, with 11 bases between. The CDR3 has 14 amino acids. The CDR3 nucleotides are TGTGCCAGCAGCTTTTGGGACACAGCCTACGAGCAGTACTTC. This codes for CASSFWDTAYEQYF.

This clonotype was seen only a few times. The CDR3 DNA is TGCAGTGCTAGAGTAGCTAGCGGGAGTTACAATGAGCAGTTCTTC. Translating gives CSARVASGSYNEQFF. The rearrangement uses TRBV20-1 and TRBJ2-1; 10 bases are shared with TRBD2. CDR1 is DFQATT and CDR2 is SNEGSKA in the germline V gene (reference sequence). The trim removed 1 base at V and 4 bases at J, leaving 4 bases unmatched. The CDR3 contains 15 residues.

This clonotype was found many times. The genes are TRBV24-1 and TRBJ2-3, with TRBD1 matching over 8 bases. The CDR3 loop spans 17 amino acids. V shed 2 bases and J 0 bases; nucleotides not matched to a gene: 6. Germline V gene lookup returns CDR1 KGHDR and CDR2 SFDVKD. The CDR3 spells CATSDSRTGLSTDTQYF. Here the CDR3 DNA reads TGTGCCACCAGTGATTCTCGGACAGGGCTTAGCACAGATACGCAGTATTTT.

This clonotype was recorded at least ten times. The genes are TRBV5-6 and TRBJ1-5, with D possibly being TRBD1 (5 bases). This CDR3 contains 14 residues. Germline values: CDR1 SGHDT, CDR2 YYEEEE. Between the trimmed V and J ends, which lost 1 base and 4 bases, there was a span of 9 bases. Here the CDR3 DNA reads TGTGCCAGCAGCTTGAAGACAGAAAATCAGCCCCAGCATTTT. Translation gives CASSLKTENQPQHF.

In its sample, this clonotype was seen a few times. V and J are TRBV10-2 and TRBJ1-2; the D is unclear. The V and J ends lost 2 bases and 7 bases respectively, with 8 bases between them. The CDR3 consists of 12 residues. The germline V gene has CDR1 WSHSY and CDR2 SAAADI. CDR3 bases: TGCGCCAGCAGTGAGGGCCTAGGTGGCTACACCTTC. Protein: CASSEGLGGYTF.

This clonotype was counted ten times or more. The V call is TRBV20-1, the J call TRBJ1-1; possibly TRBD1 for D (6 bases). The germline gives CDR1 DFQATT, CDR2 SNEGSKA (reference sequence). CDR3 length: 14 residues. The germline V and J ends were trimmed by 3 bases and 4 bases, with 15 bases remaining between them. In DNA form, the CDR3 reads TGCAGTGCTAGTCCGGGGGGCGGTATCACTGAAGCTTTCTTT. Translated: CSASPGGGITEAFF.

The chain links TRBV6-5 to TRBJ2-7; D is unclear. Trimming removed 6 bases at V and 6 bases at J, with 12 bases between. From germline, CDR1 is MNHEY and CDR2 SVGAGI. The CDR3 spans 12 residues. The CDR3 reads CASRGGLSEQYF. For the CDR3, the DNA is TGTGCCAGCAGGGGTGGTCTGAGCGAGCAGTACTTC.